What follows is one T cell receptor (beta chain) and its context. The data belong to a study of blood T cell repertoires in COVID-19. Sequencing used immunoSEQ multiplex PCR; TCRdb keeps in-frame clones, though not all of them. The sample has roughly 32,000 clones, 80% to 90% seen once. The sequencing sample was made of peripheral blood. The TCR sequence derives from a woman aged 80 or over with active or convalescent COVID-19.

CDR3 loop: CASSQGQGYGYTF. As DNA, the CDR3 is TGCGCCAGCAGCCAGGGACAGGGGTATGGCTACACCTTC. This rearrangement joins TRBV5-1 to TRBJ1-2, with TRBD1 matching 10 bases. The CDR3 totals 13 residues. Germline V gene data show CDR1 as SGHRS and CDR2 as YFSETQ. Unmatched junction bases numbered 2, after V lost 4 bases and J lost 5 bases.